This T cell receptor (beta chain) derives from a study of read filtering for tumor transcriptome and immune sequencing. This library used about 400 ng RNA and molecular barcoded adaptors spanning alpha/delta and beta/gamma chains. TCRdb re-derived calls from the reads in MiXCR, one entry per CDR3 protein. The repertoire holds 75,000 to 95,000 distinct CDR3 sequences, approximately 13% seen once, with under 15% in the top ten. Sampling of bone marrow took place during active disease in every patient. At least ten counts were recorded for this clonotype. V was pared by 1 base and J by 4 bases, with 9 bases between. Germline values: CDR1 SGHRS, CDR2 YFSETQ. This CDR3 is built from 14 residues.

The V and J genes are TRBV5-1 and TRBJ2-1; TRBD2 might be the D (5 bases). The sample was a population of CD138-negative cells sorted from bone marrow. The receptor was isolated from a donor at least 40 years old with multiple myeloma. The CDR3 sequence is CASSLQEAYNEQFF. The CDR3 bases are TGCGCCAGCAGCTTGCAGGAGGCGTACAATGAGCAGTTCTTC. Complete variable domain (other parts from reference TRBV5-1 and TRBJ2-1): KAGVTQTPRYLIKTRGQQVTLSCSPISGHRSVSWYQQTPGQGLQFLFEYFSETQRNKGNFPGRFSGRQFSNSRSEMNVSTLELGDSALYLCASSLQEAYNEQFFGPGTRLTVL.